The 30 T cell receptor beta chains below were found in one sample sequenced in a study of cytomegalovirus exposure and HLA in healthy donors. The PCR contained 60 Vbeta and 13 Jbeta primers. Assay: immunoSEQ multiplex PCR; the TCRdb copy retains only in-frame clones and omits some. The table shows roughly 220,000 clones, with 65% to 85% occurring only once. The source material was PBMCs. All receptors come from a man younger than 40 in good health and CMV-seronegative.

The chain employs TRBV6-5 and TRBJ1-5, with unresolved D. The length of the CDR3 is 13 residues. Germline CDR1 MNHEY, CDR2 SVGAGI. Trimming cost V 2 bases and J 8 bases, with 10 bases left between them. CDR3 region: CASSYNGPEPQHF. CDR3 coding DNA: TGTGCCAGCAGTTACAACGGTCCGGAGCCCCAGCATTTT.

This clone was recorded a few times. The genes are TRBV27 and TRBJ2-4; D is perhaps TRBD2 (6 bases). V lost 9 bases, J lost 1 base, and 19 bases lay in between. The CDR3 length is 16 residues. Germline values: CDR1 MNHEY, CDR2 SMNVEV (reference sequence). The CDR3 protein is CARPLGAGRAKNIQYF. The CDR3 DNA follows: TGTGCCAGACCCTTAGGGGCTGGGAGGGCCAAAAACATTCAGTACTTC.

The chain is built from TRBV25-1 and TRBJ2-5, with 12 bases lining up with TRBD2. CDR3 length equals 14 residues. Germline-derived CDR1 and CDR2 are MGHDK and SYGVNS. Trimming removed 4 bases from V and 6 bases from J; junction bases left unmatched: 3. The CDR3 loop reads CASSASGGAKTQYF. As DNA, the CDR3 is TGTGCCAGCAGTGCTAGCGGGGGGGCGAAGACCCAGTACTTC. Drawing the rest from reference TRBV25-1 and TRBJ2-5, the complete variable domain is EADIYQTPRYLVIGTGKKITLECSQTMGHDKMYWYQQDPGMELHLIHYSYGVNSTEKGDLSSESTVSRIRTEHFPLTLESARPSHTSQYLCASSASGGAKTQYFGPGTRLLVL.

V usage is TRBV5-1 and J usage is TRBJ1-2; tentative D call: TRBD1 (5 bases). CDR1 SGHRS and CDR2 YFSETQ come from the germline V gene. The CDR3 extends over 13 amino acids. Trimming left V 7 bases short and J 6 bases short, with 16 bases between. CDR3 DNA sequence: TGCGCCAGCCGGAGTCCAGGGCAGCATGGCTACACCTTC. Translation gives CASRSPGQHGYTF.

The V call is TRBV11-2, the J call TRBJ2-5; maybe TRBD2 (5 bases). V was clipped by 5 bases and J by 4 bases, with 14 bases between them. This CDR3 region has 14 residues. Germline assignment: CDR1 SGHAT and CDR2 FQNNGV. The CDR3 DNA follows: TGTGCCAGCAGCCCACTTCGGACTTCAGAGACCCAGTACTTC. This sequence encodes CASSPLRTSETQYF.

The chain recombines TRBV7-8 with TRBJ2-1; 7 bases agree with TRBD1. V shed 4 bases and J 0 bases; nucleotides not matched to a gene: 9. This CDR3 has 17 residues. Germline V gene lookup returns CDR1 SGHVS and CDR2 FQNEAQ. CDR3 protein: CASSSRTGRSSYNEQFF. DNA for the CDR3: TGTGCCAGCAGCTCTCGGACAGGTCGCAGCTCCTACAATGAGCAGTTCTTC. Full variable domain (remainder filled in from reference TRBV7-8 and TRBJ2-1): GAGVSQSPRYKVAKRGQDVALRCDPISGHVSLFWYQQALGQGPEFLTYFQNEAQLDKSGLPSDRFFAERPEGSVSTLKIQRTQQEDSAVYLCASSSRTGRSSYNEQFFGPGTRLTVL.

The rearrangement uses TRBV5-8 and TRBJ2-7; 13 nucleotides line up with TRBD2. The CDR3 has 17 residues. J lost 0 bases, V lost 3 bases, and 6 bases had no gene match. Germline V gene sequence: CDR1 SGHTS, CDR2 YDEGEE. DNA for the CDR3: TGTGCCAGCAGCTCGGGGACTAGCGGGGCGACCTCCTACGAGCAGTACTTC. It codes for CASSSGTSGATSYEQYF.

This clone was counted a few times. V is TRBV11-2 and J is TRBJ1-1; tentatively, D is TRBD1 (5 bases). Germline CDR1 reads SGHAT; CDR2 reads FQNNGV. The V and J ends lost 1 base and 0 bases respectively, with 18 bases between them. The CDR3 is 18 residues long. The CDR3 sequence: CASSLGGRESRVNTEAFF. The CDR3 nucleotides read TGTGCCAGCAGCTTAGGGGGCAGGGAAAGTCGCGTGAACACTGAAGCTTTCTTT.

Concerning this clone itself: The junction and the germline gene differ at one end; a read error may be behind it. The J gene is TRBJ2-7, the V gene TRBV7-9, with D possibly matching TRBD2 (5 bases). The CDR3 has 13 residues. Looked up from germline, CDR1 is SEHNR and CDR2 is FQNEAQ (reference sequence). CDR3 sequence: CSSSLDPEEEQYF. The CDR3 nucleotides are TGTTCCAGCAGCCTGGACCCGGAGGAAGAGCAGTACTTC.

This clone was observed a few times. This sequence joins TRBV18 and TRBJ1-1, with 8 bases lining up with TRBD1. Unmatched junction bases numbered 5, after V lost 4 bases and J lost 1 base. This CDR3 has 15 amino acids. CDR1 and CDR2 (germline): KGHSH, LQKENI. This CDR3 is CASSLTGERNTEAFF. CDR3 coding DNA: TGTGCCAGCTCACTGACAGGGGAGAGGAACACTGAAGCTTTCTTT.

The chain uses TRBV18 and TRBJ1-1, with 7 bases aligning to TRBD1. J gave up 1 base and V 7 bases, and 3 bases lay outside the gene matches. Germline loops: CDR1 KGHSH, CDR2 LQKENI. This CDR3 contains 13 residues. The CDR3 reads CASFRDRNTEAFF. The CDR3, as DNA: TGTGCCAGCTTCAGGGACAGGAACACTGAAGCTTTCTTT.

The chain is built from TRBV10-2 and TRBJ1-5; 7 positions match TRBD1. V was clipped by 7 bases and J by 0 bases; unmatched bases: 3. Germline V gene lookup returns CDR1 WSHSY and CDR2 SAAADI. The length of the CDR3 is 14 residues. In DNA, the CDR3 is TGCGCCAGCACCCAGGGGGGTAGCAATCAGCCCCAGCATTTT. Translation: CASTQGGSNQPQHF.

This sequence joins TRBV6-1 and TRBJ1-1; 7 bases line up with TRBD1. Losses at the gene ends were 5 bases for V and 5 bases for J; bases not matched to a gene: 8. Germline lookup yields CDR1 MNHNS and CDR2 SASEGT. This CDR3 region has 14 residues. The CDR3 reads CASSLGGARTEAFF. Written as DNA, the CDR3 is TGTGCCAGCAGTTTAGGGGGCGCGAGAACTGAAGCTTTCTTT.

The chain couples TRBV7-2 to TRBJ2-1; 8 nucleotides match TRBD1. Germline V gives CDR1 SGHTA, CDR2 FQGNSA. The CDR3 totals 15 residues. The V gene end was trimmed by 6 bases and the J gene end by 8 bases; junction bases not matched to a gene: 12. The CDR3 DNA follows: TGTGCCAGCAGTCCCGACAGGGGTAAAGTGGATGAGCAGTTCTTC. It translates to CASSPDRGKVDEQFF.

The sample holds one count of this clone. The V and J genes are TRBV13 and TRBJ2-3; 15 bases fit TRBD2. In germline, CDR1 is PRHDT, CDR2 FYEKMQ (reference sequence). V dropped 4 bases and J dropped 3; count of bases not matched to a gene: 8. The CDR3 is made up of 18 amino acids. DNA for the CDR3: TGTGCCAGCAGCTCGGGACTAGCGGGGGGTTCTAAGACAGATACGCAGTATTTT. It encodes CASSSGLAGGSKTDTQYF.

The V and J genes are TRBV27 and TRBJ2-2, with TRBD1 identical over 11 bases. CDR1 is MNHEY and CDR2 is SMNVEV in the germline V gene (reference sequence). This CDR3 has 17 residues. V lost 4 bases, J lost 5 bases, and 9 bases stayed unmatched. The CDR3 region is CASSSLRTGGRTGELFF. CDR3 DNA sequence: TGTGCCAGCAGTTCATTAAGGACAGGGGGCAGGACCGGGGAGCTGTTTTTT.

V usage is TRBV27 and J usage is TRBJ1-5; the D is unclear. Looked up from germline, CDR1 is MNHEY and CDR2 is SMNVEV (reference sequence). V was cut by 1 base and J by 4 bases, with 8 bases left in between. The CDR3 has 14 amino acids. The DNA of the CDR3 is TGTGCCAGCAGTTTATTGGGGAGAAATCAGCCCCAGCATTTT. It translates to CASSLLGRNQPQHF.

This clone came up a few times. The chain joins TRBV5-1 to TRBJ2-3, with TRBD2 identical over 12 bases. Germline V gene sequence: CDR1 SGHRS, CDR2 YFSETQ. The ends lost 3 bases at V and 1 base at J; junction bases unmatched: 9. The CDR3 has 18 amino acids. The CDR3 reads CASSSLRPSGGGTDTQYF. CDR3 bases: TGCGCCAGCAGCTCCCTGAGGCCTAGCGGGGGGGGCACAGATACGCAGTATTTT.

This sequence joins TRBV7-2 and TRBJ2-1, with D possibly matching TRBD2 (6 bases). V was cut by 5 bases and J by 0 bases, with 17 bases left in between. The CDR3 has 17 residues. Germline V CDR1 and CDR2: SGHTA, FQGNSA. CDR3 amino acids: CASSTNPGTFSYNEQFF. The CDR3 DNA reads TGTGCCAGCAGCACCAACCCCGGGACTTTCTCCTACAATGAGCAGTTCTTC.

The chain links TRBV19 to TRBJ1-5, with TRBD1 as a possible D gene (6 bases). Trimming removed 4 bases from V and 7 bases from J, with 11 bases in between. The CDR3 spans 13 residues. Germline values: CDR1 LNHDA, CDR2 SQIVND (reference sequence). The CDR3 coding sequence is TGTGCCAGTAGTACAGGGGTGAACCAGCCCCAGCATTTT. Its translation: CASSTGVNQPQHF.

The rearrangement uses TRBV9 and TRBJ2-2, with TRBD2 matching over 12 bases. The V and J ends lost 1 base and 4 bases, in that order; junction bases with no gene match: 5. The CDR3 spans 17 residues. Germline V gives CDR1 SGDLS, CDR2 YYNGEE. The CDR3 DNA reads TGTGCCAGCAGCGTATTCGGGACTAGCGGGCCCACCGGGGAGCTGTTTTTT. Translation: CASSVFGTSGPTGELFF.

The rearrangement uses TRBV18 and TRBJ1-5; possible D gene TRBD1, 5 bases. V lost 6 bases, J lost 1 base, and 13 bases lay in between. The CDR3 loop spans 15 amino acids. Germline V gives CDR1 KGHSH, CDR2 LQKENI. The DNA for the CDR3 is TGTGCCAGCTCTCTAGGGACTTTCAGCAATCAGCCCCAGCATTTT. This codes for CASSLGTFSNQPQHF.

The V gene is TRBV5-4, the J gene TRBJ2-7; 7 positions agree with TRBD1. V shed 2 bases, J shed 5 bases, and the junction held 7 bases outside the gene matches. Germline CDR1 SGHNT, CDR2 YYREEE (reference sequence). The CDR3 consists of 14 residues. CDR3 protein: CASSFSQGLNEQYF. DNA of the CDR3: TGTGCCAGCAGCTTCTCACAGGGGCTCAACGAGCAGTACTTC.

This clone is a singleton in its sample. The sample contains more than one DNA sequence encoding this CDR3. The CDR3 loop reads CASSPWGGSSYNSPLHF. The CDR3 DNA follows: TGTGCCAGCAGCCCGTGGGGGGGGAGCTCCTATAATTCACCCCTCCACTTT. J is TRBJ1-6 and V is TRBV7-2; D is possibly TRBD1 (5 bases). CDR3 length: 17 residues. Germline V lookup: CDR1 SGHTA, CDR2 FQGNSA. Trimming took off 5 bases at V and 0 bases at J, with 14 bases between the two ends.

V usage is TRBV19 and J usage is TRBJ2-1; maybe TRBD2 (5 bases). This CDR3 has 15 residues. Trimming pared 11 bases from V and 0 bases from J, leaving 17 bases between. The germline CDR1 and CDR2 sequences are LNHDA and SQIVND (reference sequence). CDR3 DNA: TGTGCCGCCAAGGACTCCCTAAGCTCCTACAATGAGCAGTTCTTC. Residues: CAAKDSLSSYNEQFF.

V usage is TRBV19 and J usage is TRBJ1-1, with D possibly being TRBD1 (6 bases). The CDR3 consists of 13 residues. Germline loops: CDR1 LNHDA, CDR2 SQIVND (reference sequence). Trimming pared 8 bases from V and 7 bases from J, leaving 17 bases between. The CDR3 here is CASPPARGNEAFF. The CDR3 coding sequence is TGTGCCAGTCCTCCGGCCAGGGGAAATGAAGCTTTCTTT.

The V and J genes are TRBV5-1 and TRBJ2-7; 8 bases are shared with TRBD2. Per germline, CDR1 SGHRS and CDR2 YFSETQ. V lost 3 bases, J lost 1 base, and 9 bases stayed unmatched. This CDR3 has 16 residues. The CDR3 nucleotides are TGCGCCAGCAGCTCGGCCGGGAGGGGCAGGTCCTACGAGCAGTACTTC. It encodes CASSSAGRGRSYEQYF.

The rearrangement joins TRBV18 to TRBJ2-7, with TRBD2 as a possible D gene (5 bases). V lost 3 bases to trimming and J lost 0 bases, with 6 bases between them. Germline assignment: CDR1 KGHSH and CDR2 LQKENI. The CDR3 is 13 residues long. In DNA, the CDR3 is TGTGCCAGCTCACCGGGAGCCTCCTACGAGCAGTACTTC. This gives the protein CASSPGASYEQYF.

The V call is TRBV2, the J call TRBJ1-5, with TRBD1 matching over 11 bases. With 6 bases clipped from V and 2 bases from J, the junction kept 3 bases outside the gene matches. There are 15 residues in the CDR3. CDR1 and CDR2 from the germline V gene are SNHLY and FYNNEI. This CDR3 is CASSGQGAGNQPQHF. The CDR3 coding sequence is TGTGCCAGCAGCGGACAGGGGGCAGGCAATCAGCCCCAGCATTTT.

This clone was counted only a few times. This chain links TRBV15 with TRBJ1-5; D gene uncertain. Trimming took 1 base from V and 5 from J, leaving 12 bases between them. From germline, CDR1 is LNHNV and CDR2 YYDKDF (reference sequence). This CDR3 spans 15 amino acids. The CDR3 here is CATSRAADSDQPQHF. CDR3 coding DNA: TGTGCCACCAGCAGAGCGGCAGACTCGGATCAGCCCCAGCATTTT.